The entry below gives a single T cell receptor (beta chain) sequence along with its context. The sample originates from a study of blood T cell repertoires in COVID-19. Study in general: COVID-19 samples, acute and convalescent, were from the United States, Italy and Spain. Sources were T cells, B-cell-depleted T cells, or PBMCs; the material itself was cDNA or gDNA.

CDR3 length equals 15 residues. Trimming shortened V by 2 bases and J by 2 bases, and 13 bases separated the two germline ends. Germline CDR1 is MNHEY and CDR2 is SVGAGI. Clinical history as reported by participants underpinned cohort assignment. Some clones are missing from TCRdb's copy, which holds only in-frame ones; the method was immunoSEQ multiplex PCR. The sample includes fewer than 250,000 clones, about 90% of them seen just once. Sample: PBMCs or T cells enriched from blood (not recorded which). This sequence was found in a man aged 25-45 years who had recovered from COVID-19. The chain combines TRBV6-5 with TRBJ2-7; tentative D call: TRBD1 (6 bases). The CDR3: CASSYVTGSPYEQYF. DNA of the CDR3: TGTGCCAGCAGTTACGTTACAGGGAGTCCCTACGAGCAGTACTTC.